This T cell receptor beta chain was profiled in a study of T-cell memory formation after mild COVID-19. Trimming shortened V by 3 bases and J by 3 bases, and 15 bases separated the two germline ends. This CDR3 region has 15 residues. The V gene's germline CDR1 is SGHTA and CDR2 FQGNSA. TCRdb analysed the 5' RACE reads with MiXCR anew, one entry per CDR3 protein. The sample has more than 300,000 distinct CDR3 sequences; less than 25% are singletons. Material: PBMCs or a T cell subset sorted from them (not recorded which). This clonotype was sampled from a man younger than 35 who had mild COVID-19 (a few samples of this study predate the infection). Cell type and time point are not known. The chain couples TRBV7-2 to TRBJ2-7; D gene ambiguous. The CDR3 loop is CASSFGSSGVYEQYV. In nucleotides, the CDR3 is TGTGCCAGCAGCTTTGGCAGCTCGGGCGTCTACGAGCAGTACGTC.